A selection of T cell receptor beta chains follows, all from one sample in a study of T cells in localized non-small cell lung cancer. Some clones are missing from TCRdb's copy, which holds only in-frame ones; the method was immunoSEQ multiplex PCR. The sample shows about 27,000 clones, 82% of them seen only once. This specimen was peripheral blood, taken before any cancer treatment. The origin of the receptors is a woman between 35 and 75 years old with stage I lung adenocarcinoma. CDR3s include the opening cysteine and the closing phenylalanine or tryptophan. A D gene is named only where the DNA matches it firmly. Expanded clones get a size class; other rows say once, few or many, or leave the size out.

TRBJ2-3 . TRBV13 TRBD2 TGTGCCAGCAGCTGGACTAGCGTGGATACGCAGTATTTT CASSWTSVDTQYF
TRBJ2-5 . TRBV12-2 . TGTGCAAGTCGCTCAAGGTTAGAAGAGACCCAGTACTTC CASRSRLEETQYF
TRBJ1-4 few TRBV6-5 . TGTGCCAGCAGTTACAGACGGGGGGGAGAAGAAAAACTGTTTTTT CASSYRRGGEEKLFF
TRBJ1-2 . TRBV5-1 . TGCGCCAGCAGCTTCGGACACCCAAACTATGGCTACACCTTC CASSFGHPNYGYTF
TRBJ1-4 . TRBV7-2 TRBD1 TGTGCCAGCAGCCCTACAGGGGTTGAGGAAAAACTGTTTTTT CASSPTGVEEKLFF
TRBJ2-1 . TRBV5-6 TRBD2 TGTGCCAGCAGCCCTCTGGGAGGGACGGAGAACAATGAGCAGTTCTTC CASSPLGGTENNEQFF
TRBJ1-1 . TRBV7-2 TRBD1 TGTGCCAGCAGCGGCGGGACAGGGTACACTGAAGCTTTCTTT CASSGGTGYTEAFF
TRBJ2-7 few TRBV12-5 TRBD1 TGTGCTAGTGGCCACGGAGGACAGGGACGTGGGGAGCAGTACTTC CASGHGGQGRGEQYF
TRBJ2-7 . TRBV7-2 TRBD1 TGTGCCAGCAGTCTTACCGGGACAGGGGGAAGCGAGCAGTACTTC CASSLTGTGGSEQYF
TRBJ1-2 . TRBV21-1 . TGTGCCAGCAGCACCCTTCCCCCGGGACAGGGACTAAACTATGGCTACACCTTC CASSTLPPGQGLNYGYTF
TRBJ1-1 . TRBV29-1 . TGCAGCGTTGAAGGTAGGCAGGGCTGGCTGGGGAACACTGAAGCTTTCTTT CSVEGRQGWLGNTEAFF
TRBJ2-2 . TRBV18 TRBD1 TGTGCCAGCTCACCACGAACAGGGGCGAACACCGGGGAGCTGTTTTTT CASSPRTGANTGELFF
TRBJ1-2 . TRBV9 . TGTGCCAGCAGCGGGTGGTATGGCTACACCTTC CASSGWYGYTF
TRBJ2-4 . TRBV9 TRBD1 TGTGCCAGCAGCCCCACAGGGGACAGTGAAAACATTCAGTACTTC CASSPTGDSENIQYF
TRBJ1-5 . TRBV5-1 . TGCGCCAGCAGCTTGGAGGGGTTCCGGGATCAGCCCCAGCATTTT CASSLEGFRDQPQHF
TRBJ1-3 . TRBV7-2 . TGTGCCAGCCGACTCCACTCTGGAAACACCATATATTTT CASRLHSGNTIYF
TRBJ1-4 . TRBV6-5 . TGTGCCAGCAGTTACTCGGTCTTGAGTTCTGAACTGTTTTTT CASSYSVLSSELFF
TRBJ1-6 . TRBV19 . TGTGCCAGTAGTATCGGGGGGCGAGGATCACCCCTCCACTTT CASSIGGRGSPLHF
TRBJ1-2 . TRBV7-9 . TGTGCCAGCTATACGGCAGGGGAAGGCTACACCTTC CASYTAGEGYTF
TRBJ2-2 . TRBV4-3 TRBD1 TGCGCCAGCAGCCCCCCAGGCGGGACAGGGGGGACCGGGGAGCTGTTTTTT CASSPPGGTGGTGELFF
TRBJ1-2 . TRBV5-1 TRBD1 TGCGCCAGCAGTTCACCGGGACAGAGCAACTATGGCTACACCTTC CASSSPGQSNYGYTF
TRBJ2-5 . TRBV7-3 TRBD2 TGTGCCAGCAGCAAGGCTAGCGGGGCCCAAGAGACCCAGTACTTC CASSKASGAQETQYF
TRBJ1-2 . TRBV6-1 . TGTGCCAGCAGTGACCTGTTGGGTTTTTATGGCTACACCTTC CASSDLLGFYGYTF
TRBJ2-1 . TRBV27 . TGTGCCAGCACAATAGGGGGGTTCAACAATGAGCAGTTCTTC CASTIGGFNNEQFF
TRBJ1-2 . TRBV6-5 . TGTGCCAGCAGGCGCGCCGGGGCCAGATATGGCTACACCTTC CASRRAGARYGYTF
TRBJ2-5 . TRBV29-1 TRBD1 TGCAGCGTGGCAACCGGGACAGCTGAAGAGACCCAGTACTTC CSVATGTAEETQYF
TRBJ2-1 once TRBV5-4 TRBD2 TGTGCCAGCAGCCCGCACTCGGGACTAGCGGGCGGGGAGCAGTTCTTC CASSPHSGLAGGEQFF
TRBJ2-2 . TRBV9 TRBD2 TGTGCCAGCAGCCAAGGGACTACGAACACCGGGGAGCTGTTTTTT CASSQGTTNTGELFF
TRBJ1-6 . TRBV19 . TGTGCCAGTCGTAACATGGGGAATTCACCCCTCCACTTT CASRNMGNSPLHF
TRBJ2-2 . TRBV5-1 . TGCGCCAGCAGCTTGGCGGGACAATCGGGGACCGGGGAGCTGTTTTTT CASSLAGQSGTGELFF
TRBJ1-2 . TRBV4-3 . TGCGCCAGCAGCCAAAGGGTCGAAGGGGGGAGGGGATCCTATGGCTACACCTTC CASSQRVEGGRGSYGYTF
TRBJ2-7 . TRBV6-5 TRBD1 TGTGCCAGCACCTCAGACAGGGTCCCCTACGAGCAGTACTTC CASTSDRVPYEQYF
TRBJ1-6 . TRBV19 . TGTGCCAGTAGGCCCCCCGGAGTCCCTAATTCACCCCTCCACTTT CASRPPGVPNSPLHF
TRBJ1-3 . TRBV5-1 TRBD1 TGCGCCAGCAGCTACACCCTGACAGGGCAAGGAAACACCATATATTTT CASSYTLTGQGNTIYF
TRBJ2-2 . TRBV9 TRBD1 TGTGCCAGCAGCGGGCGACAGGGTAACACCGGGGAGCTGTTTTTT CASSGRQGNTGELFF
TRBJ1-4 . TRBV4-3 . TGCGCCAGCAGCCAAGCGCAGGGGCCTTTTGAAAAACTGTTTTTT CASSQAQGPFEKLFF
TRBJ2-6 . TRBV5-1 . TGCGCCAGCAGCTTGGACGTCTCTGGGGCCAACGTCCTGACTTTC CASSLDVSGANVLTF
TRBJ1-4 . TRBV6-1 TRBD1 TGTGCCAGCGATCCGGGACAGGGGTTGAAAAAACTGTTTTTT CASDPGQGLKKLFF